A selection of T cell receptor beta chains follows, all from one sample in a study of cytomegalovirus exposure and HLA in healthy donors. Measured with immunoSEQ multiplex PCR; TCRdb has only the in-frame clones, and not every one. The data show around 67,000 clones, with 55% to 65% seen just once and 3% to 3.5% held by the top ten. The sequenced sample consisted of PBMCs. The receptors derive from a woman between 50 and 59 years old in good health and CMV-seronegative. Both conserved end residues are part of each CDR3. Fields, in order: D gene, J gene, clone size, V gene, CDR3 DNA, CDR3 protein. D genes are given only for firm matches. Clone sizes are given selectively: once, few, many, or a class where the clone is expanded.

- | TRBJ1-2 | - | TRBV2 | TGTGCCAGCAGCCGCGGGTACACATCCGGCTACACCTTC | CASSRGYTSGYTF
TRBD1 | TRBJ1-5 | - | TRBV27 | TGTGCCAGCAGCAAGGACAGGGGAGGCAATCAGCCCCAGCATTTT | CASSKDRGGNQPQHF
- | TRBJ1-2 | - | TRBV30 | TGTGCCTGGAGTGTATCACCCAGAGGCTACACCTTC | CAWSVSPRGYTF
TRBD1 | TRBJ2-5 | few | TRBV6-5 | TGTGCCAGCACCCAGCCGGGACAGGAAGAGACCCAGTACTTC | CASTQPGQEETQYF
TRBD1 | TRBJ2-5 | once | TRBV5-1 | TGCGCCAGCAGCTTCCAGGGACAGCAAGAGACCCAGTACTTC | CASSFQGQQETQYF
- | TRBJ2-1 | - | TRBV25-1 | TGTGCCAGCAGTAGGACCGGGAGTCACAATGAGCAGTTCTTC | CASSRTGSHNEQFF
- | TRBJ1-1 | - | TRBV7-3 | TGTGCCAGCAGCTTATCTCCAGGGGTGAACACTGAAGCTTTCTTT | CASSLSPGVNTEAFF
TRBD1 | TRBJ2-7 | once | TRBV7-6 | TGTGCCAGCAGCCCCATGGACAGGGTCTACGAGCAGTACTTC | CASSPMDRVYEQYF
- | TRBJ2-3 | - | TRBV4-3 | TGCGCCAGCAGCCAAGGGGGTCGGGACTTAAGAAGCGATACGCAGTATTTT | CASSQGGRDLRSDTQYF
TRBD1 | TRBJ1-1 | once | TRBV7-2 | TGTGCCAGCAGCTTAGTGACAGGGGGGACCACTGAAGCTTTCTTT | CASSLVTGGTTEAFF
- | TRBJ2-1 | - | TRBV7-2 | TGTGCCAGCAGGACCTGGCAGGGTGGTGAGCAGTTCTTC | CASRTWQGGEQFF
- | TRBJ2-7 | - | TRBV6-4 | TGTGCCAGCAGTGCCGGCGGGACGGGCTACGAGCAGTACTTC | CASSAGGTGYEQYF
TRBD1 | TRBJ1-6 | - | TRBV2 | TGTGCCAGCAGTGAAAGGGGGACAGGCTTTTCACCCCTCCACTTT | CASSERGTGFSPLHF
TRBD2 | TRBJ2-7 | - | TRBV5-6 | TGTGCCAGCAGGAGACTATGGCGGGAGAACGACGAGCAGTACTTC | CASRRLWRENDEQYF
- | TRBJ2-1 | - | TRBV5-1 | TGCGCCAGCAGCTTGGCCTCCCTAGCCAATGAGCAGTTCTTC | CASSLASLANEQFF
- | TRBJ1-1 | once | TRBV2 | TGTGCCAGCAGTTCCAGCCGGGAGAGTGAAGCTTTCTTT | CASSSSRESEAFF
- | TRBJ1-6 | few | TRBV28 | TGTGCCAGCAGTTTATTAGATAATTCACCCCTCCACTTT | CASSLLDNSPLHF
TRBD2 | TRBJ2-7 | few | TRBV9 | TGTGCCAGCAGCCTTGGACTAGCGGAACCCTACGAGCAGTACTTC | CASSLGLAEPYEQYF
TRBD2 | TRBJ2-1 | - | TRBV27 | TGTGCCAGCAGTTCACGGGGGGGAGCGGCCTACAATGAGCAGTTCTTC | CASSSRGGAAYNEQFF
- | TRBJ1-2 | - | TRBV6-5 | TGTGCCAGCTACCGGGGGAACTATGGCTACACCTTC | CASYRGNYGYTF
- | TRBJ2-7 | - | TRBV4-3 | TGCGCCAGCAGCCAAGATCGACTGCAGGGGGGTTCCTACGAGCAGTACTTC | CASSQDRLQGGSYEQYF
TRBD1 | TRBJ2-7 | - | TRBV6-6 | TGTGCCAGCAGTTACTACGACAGGGGGCTGGGGGAGCAGTACTTC | CASSYYDRGLGEQYF
TRBD1 | TRBJ1-1 | - | TRBV20-1 | TGCAGTTTTCGAGGGGACAGCCTCGCTTTCTTT | CSFRGDSLAFF
TRBD2 | TRBJ2-7 | - | TRBV19 | TGTGCCAGTAGTGGACTAGCGGCAAACTACGAGCAGTACTTC | CASSGLAANYEQYF
TRBD1 | TRBJ2-7 | - | TRBV15 | TGTGCCACCAGCAGGGGTGGACAGGAGAGCTCCTACGAGCAGTACTTC | CATSRGGQESSYEQYF
TRBD1 | TRBJ1-1 | - | TRBV5-6 | TGTGCCAGCAGCACCTCCGGGACAGCGAACACTGAAGCTTTCTTT | CASSTSGTANTEAFF
TRBD2 | TRBJ2-5 | - | TRBV9 | TGTGCCAGCAGCGCCCTAGCGGGAGCGGAGACCCAGTACTTC | CASSALAGAETQYF
- | TRBJ1-4 | - | TRBV4-1 | TGCGCCAGCAGCCCCCGGGTAGGGGCTAATGAAAAACTGTTTTTT | CASSPRVGANEKLFF
- | TRBJ1-2 | - | TRBV19 | TGTGCCAGTAGTCCCTCCCATTCAGGTCCGAGCTACACCTTC | CASSPSHSGPSYTF
- | TRBJ1-3 | few | TRBV4-3 | TGCGCCAGCAGCCACCAGGGGCGTGGAAACACCATATATTTT | CASSHQGRGNTIYF
TRBD1 | TRBJ1-2 | - | TRBV28 | TGTGCCAGCAGCGAGACAGGGGGCGCCCACTATGGCTACACCTTC | CASSETGGAHYGYTF
TRBD2 | TRBJ2-5 | - | TRBV5-4 | TGTGCCAGCAGCTTGACTAGCGGGAGAATGGAAGAGACCCAGTACTTC | CASSLTSGRMEETQYF
TRBD2 | TRBJ2-1 | - | TRBV6-5 | TGTGCCAGCAGTTACTCGAAGGGACTAGCAATGGAGCAGTTCTTC | CASSYSKGLAMEQFF
TRBD1 | TRBJ1-5 | once | TRBV5-8 | TGTGCCAGCACCCCAACCGGGACAGCAAATCAGCCCCAGCATTTT | CASTPTGTANQPQHF
- | TRBJ2-7 | - | TRBV28 | TGTGCCAGCAGGGTGGGGCTAGCCTACGAGCAGTACTTC | CASRVGLAYEQYF
TRBD1 | TRBJ2-7 | once | TRBV6-5 | TGTGCCAGCAGTTACTCATTCCAGGGGGCGGGCTACGAGCAGTACTTC | CASSYSFQGAGYEQYF
- | TRBJ1-2 | few | TRBV28 | TGTGCCAGCAGGTCCTTGGGTCGGCGGGTCGGTGGCTACACCTTC | CASRSLGRRVGGYTF
- | TRBJ1-5 | - | TRBV19 | TGTGCCAGTAGTATCGGGGACGGGAGGGGGTACGGAGATCAGCCCCAGCATTTT | CASSIGDGRGYGDQPQHF
- | TRBJ1-1 | - | TRBV5-1 | TGCGCCAGCAGCTTGCTAGGGAGCACTGAAGCTTTCTTT | CASSLLGSTEAFF
TRBD1 | TRBJ1-1 | few | TRBV5-1 | TGCGCCAGCAGCTTTCGCGGGACAGGGGGGACTGAAGCTTTCTTT | CASSFRGTGGTEAFF